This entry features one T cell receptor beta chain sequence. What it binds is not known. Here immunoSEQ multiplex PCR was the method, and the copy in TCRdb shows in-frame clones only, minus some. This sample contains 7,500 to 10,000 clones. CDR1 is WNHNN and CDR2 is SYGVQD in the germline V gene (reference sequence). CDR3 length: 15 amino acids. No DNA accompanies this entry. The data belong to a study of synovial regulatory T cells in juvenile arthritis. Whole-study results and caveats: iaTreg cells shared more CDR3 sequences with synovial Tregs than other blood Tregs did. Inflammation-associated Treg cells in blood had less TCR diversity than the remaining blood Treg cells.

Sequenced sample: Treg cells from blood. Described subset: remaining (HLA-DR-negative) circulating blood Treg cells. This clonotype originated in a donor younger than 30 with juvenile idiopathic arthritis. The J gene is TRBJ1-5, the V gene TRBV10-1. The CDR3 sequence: CASRLRKGEDQPQHF.